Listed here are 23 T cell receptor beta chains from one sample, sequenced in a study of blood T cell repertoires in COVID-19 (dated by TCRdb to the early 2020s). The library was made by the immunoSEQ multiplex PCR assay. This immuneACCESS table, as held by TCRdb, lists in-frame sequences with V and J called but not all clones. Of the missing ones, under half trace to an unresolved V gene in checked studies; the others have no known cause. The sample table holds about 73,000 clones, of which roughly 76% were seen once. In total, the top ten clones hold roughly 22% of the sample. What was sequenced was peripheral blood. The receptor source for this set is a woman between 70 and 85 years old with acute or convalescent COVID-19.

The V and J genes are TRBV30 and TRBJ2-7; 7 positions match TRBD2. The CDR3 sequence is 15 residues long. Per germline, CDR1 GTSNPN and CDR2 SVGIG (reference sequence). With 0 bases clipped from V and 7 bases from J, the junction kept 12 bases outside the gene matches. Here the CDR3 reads CAWSVWDGRGVEQYF. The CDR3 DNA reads TGTGCCTGGAGTGTATGGGACGGCCGGGGGGTAGAGCAGTACTTC.

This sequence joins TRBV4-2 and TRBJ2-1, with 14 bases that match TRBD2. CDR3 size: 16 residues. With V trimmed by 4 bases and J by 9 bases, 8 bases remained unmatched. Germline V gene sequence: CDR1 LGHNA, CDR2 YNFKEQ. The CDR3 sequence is CASSLAGTSGGGEQFF. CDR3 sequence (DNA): TGTGCCAGCAGCCTGGCCGGGACTAGCGGGGGCGGTGAGCAGTTCTTC.

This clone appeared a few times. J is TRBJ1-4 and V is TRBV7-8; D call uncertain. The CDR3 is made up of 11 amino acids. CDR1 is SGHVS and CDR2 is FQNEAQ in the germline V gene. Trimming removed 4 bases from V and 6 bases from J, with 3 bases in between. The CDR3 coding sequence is TGTGCCAGCAGCTCCTATGAAAAACTGTTTTTT. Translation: CASSSYEKLFF. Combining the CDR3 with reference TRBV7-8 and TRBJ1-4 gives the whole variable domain GAGVSQSPRYKVAKRGQDVALRCDPISGHVSLFWYQQALGQGPEFLTYFQNEAQLDKSGLPSDRFFAERPEGSVSTLKIQRTQQEDSAVYLCASSSYEKLFFGSGTQLSVL.

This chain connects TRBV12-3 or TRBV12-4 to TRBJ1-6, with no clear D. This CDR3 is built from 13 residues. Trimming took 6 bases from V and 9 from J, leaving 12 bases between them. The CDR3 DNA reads TGTGCCAGCAGCCTAGAAACGGTTTCACCCCTCCACTTT. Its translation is CASSLETVSPLHF.

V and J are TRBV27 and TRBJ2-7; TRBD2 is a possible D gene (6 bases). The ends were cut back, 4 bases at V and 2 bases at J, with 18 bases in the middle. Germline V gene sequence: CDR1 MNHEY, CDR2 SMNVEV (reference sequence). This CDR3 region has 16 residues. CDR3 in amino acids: CASSSTSSGIPYEQYF. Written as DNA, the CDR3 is TGTGCCAGCAGTTCGACTAGTTCAGGGATCCCCTACGAGCAGTACTTC.

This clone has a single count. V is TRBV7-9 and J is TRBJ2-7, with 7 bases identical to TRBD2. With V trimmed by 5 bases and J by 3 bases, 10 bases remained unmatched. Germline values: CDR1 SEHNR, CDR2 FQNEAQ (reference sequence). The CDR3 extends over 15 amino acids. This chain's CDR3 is CASSLTGGAGYEQYF. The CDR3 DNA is TGTGCCAGCAGCCTAACGGGGGGAGCCGGCTACGAGCAGTACTTC.

The CDR3 region has the DNA TGTGCCAGCCCTCCCCCGATTGCGCCAACCTACGAGCAGTACTTC. This translates into CASPPPIAPTYEQYF. This rearrangement joins TRBV27 to TRBJ2-7, with D unclear. V was clipped by 8 bases and J by 2 bases, with 19 bases between them. The CDR3 extends over 15 amino acids. Germline V lookup: CDR1 MNHEY, CDR2 SMNVEV (reference sequence).

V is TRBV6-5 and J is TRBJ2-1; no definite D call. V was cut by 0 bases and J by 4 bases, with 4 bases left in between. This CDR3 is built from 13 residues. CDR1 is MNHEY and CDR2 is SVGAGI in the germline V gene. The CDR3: CASSYSRYNEQFF. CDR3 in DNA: TGTGCCAGCAGTTACTCCCGGTACAATGAGCAGTTCTTC.

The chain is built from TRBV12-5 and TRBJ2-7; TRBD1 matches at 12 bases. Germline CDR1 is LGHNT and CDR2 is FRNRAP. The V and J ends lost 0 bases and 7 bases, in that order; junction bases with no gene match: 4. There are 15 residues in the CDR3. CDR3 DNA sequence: TGTGCTAGTGGTTTGGTAGGGGACAGGGGGCTTGAGCAGTACTTC. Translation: CASGLVGDRGLEQYF. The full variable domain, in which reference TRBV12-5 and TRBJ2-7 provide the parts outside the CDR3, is DARVTQTPRHKVTEMGQEVTMRCQPILGHNTVFWYRQTMMQGLELLAYFRNRAPLDDSGMPKDRFSAEMPDATLATLKIQPSEPRDSAVYFCASGLVGDRGLEQYFGPGTRLTVT.

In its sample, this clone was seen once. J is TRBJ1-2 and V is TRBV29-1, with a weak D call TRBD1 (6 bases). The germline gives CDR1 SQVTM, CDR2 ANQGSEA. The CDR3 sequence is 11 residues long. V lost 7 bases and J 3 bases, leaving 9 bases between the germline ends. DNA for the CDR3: TGCAGCGCTCACAGGGACTATGGCTACACCTTC. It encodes CSAHRDYGYTF.

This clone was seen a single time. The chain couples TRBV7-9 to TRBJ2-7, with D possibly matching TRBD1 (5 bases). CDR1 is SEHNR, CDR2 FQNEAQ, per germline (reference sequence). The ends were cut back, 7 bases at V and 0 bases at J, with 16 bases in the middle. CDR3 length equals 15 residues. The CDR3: CASIPLVDNSYEQYF. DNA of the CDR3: TGTGCCAGCATTCCCCTTGTGGACAACTCCTACGAGCAGTACTTC.

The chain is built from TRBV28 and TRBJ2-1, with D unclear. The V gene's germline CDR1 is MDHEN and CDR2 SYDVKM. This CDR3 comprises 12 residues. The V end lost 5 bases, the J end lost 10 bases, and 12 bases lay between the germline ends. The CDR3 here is CASSPYRAEQFF. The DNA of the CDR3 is TGTGCCAGCAGTCCCTACCGCGCAGAGCAGTTCTTC.

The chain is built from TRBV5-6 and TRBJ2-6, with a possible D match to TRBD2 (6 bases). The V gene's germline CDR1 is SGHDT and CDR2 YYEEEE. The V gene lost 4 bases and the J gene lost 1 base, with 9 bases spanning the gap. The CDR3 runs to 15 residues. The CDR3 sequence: CASSPGGSGANVLTF. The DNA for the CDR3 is TGTGCCAGCAGCCCCGGGGGATCTGGGGCCAACGTCCTGACTTTC.

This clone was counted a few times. This chain's CDR3 is CSVLKAEMDYGYTF. Written as DNA, the CDR3 is TGCAGCGTTTTAAAGGCGGAAATGGACTATGGCTACACCTTC. This chain links TRBV29-1 with TRBJ1-2; no firm D call. The CDR3 is 14 amino acids. V was pared by 5 bases and J by 3 bases, with 16 bases between. CDR1 and CDR2 (germline): SQVTM, ANQGSEA.

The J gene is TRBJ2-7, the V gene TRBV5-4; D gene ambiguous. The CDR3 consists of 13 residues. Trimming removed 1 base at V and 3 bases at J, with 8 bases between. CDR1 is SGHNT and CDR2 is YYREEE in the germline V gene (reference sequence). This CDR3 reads CASSLSQSYEQYF. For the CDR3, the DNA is TGTGCCAGCAGCTTGTCACAGAGCTACGAGCAGTACTTC.

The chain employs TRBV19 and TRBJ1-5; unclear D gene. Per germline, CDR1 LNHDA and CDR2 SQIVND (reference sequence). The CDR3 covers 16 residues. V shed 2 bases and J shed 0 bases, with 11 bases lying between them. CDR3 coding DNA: TGTGCCAGTAGTATAATCCCCGGGTTTAGCAATCAGCCCCAGCATTTT. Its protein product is CASSIIPGFSNQPQHF. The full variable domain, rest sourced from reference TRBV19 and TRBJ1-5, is DGGITQSPKYLFRKEGQNVTLSCEQNLNHDAMYWYRQDPGQGLRLIYYSQIVNDFQKGDIAEGYSVSREKKESFPLTVTSAQKNPTAFYLCASSIIPGFSNQPQHFGDGTRLSIL.

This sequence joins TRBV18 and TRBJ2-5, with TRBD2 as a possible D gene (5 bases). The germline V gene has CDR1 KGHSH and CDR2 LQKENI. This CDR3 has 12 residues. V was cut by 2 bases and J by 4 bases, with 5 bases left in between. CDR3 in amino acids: CASSPGGETQYF. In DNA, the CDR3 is TGTGCCAGCTCACCAGGAGGAGAGACCCAGTACTTC.

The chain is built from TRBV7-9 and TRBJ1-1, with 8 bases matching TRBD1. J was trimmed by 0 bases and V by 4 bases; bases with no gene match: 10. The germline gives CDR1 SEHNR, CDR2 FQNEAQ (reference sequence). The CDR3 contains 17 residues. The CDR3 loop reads CASSSRTGWGMNTEAFF. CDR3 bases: TGTGCCAGCAGCTCGCGGACAGGGTGGGGGATGAACACTGAAGCTTTCTTT. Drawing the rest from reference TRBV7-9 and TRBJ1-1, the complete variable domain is DTGVSQNPRHKITKRGQNVTFRCDPISEHNRLYWYRQTLGQGPEFLTYFQNEAQLEKSRLLSDRFSAERPKGSFSTLEIQRTEQGDSAMYLCASSSRTGWGMNTEAFFGQGTRLTVV.

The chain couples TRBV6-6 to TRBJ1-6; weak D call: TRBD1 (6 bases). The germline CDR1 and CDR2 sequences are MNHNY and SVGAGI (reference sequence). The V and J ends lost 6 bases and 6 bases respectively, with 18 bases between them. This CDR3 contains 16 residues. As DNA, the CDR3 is TGTGCCAGCAGCCTCCCCCGGTCCAGGGGTAATTCACCCCTCCACTTT. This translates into CASSLPRSRGNSPLHF.

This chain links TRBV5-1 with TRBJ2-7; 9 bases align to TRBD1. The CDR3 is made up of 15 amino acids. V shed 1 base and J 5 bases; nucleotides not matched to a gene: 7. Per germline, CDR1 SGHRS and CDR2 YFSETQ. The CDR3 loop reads CASSLRRTGENEQYF. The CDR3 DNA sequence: TGCGCCAGCAGCTTGCGCCGGACAGGGGAGAACGAGCAGTACTTC.

The CDR3 is CASSQQISGANTGELFF. CDR3 DNA: TGTGCCAGCAGCCAGCAGATCAGCGGGGCGAACACCGGGGAGCTGTTTTTT. This chain uses TRBV14 with TRBJ2-2, with 7 bases matching TRBD2. The CDR3 extends over 17 amino acids. J lost 0 bases, V lost 3 bases, and 7 bases had no gene match. Germline V gene lookup returns CDR1 SGHDN and CDR2 FVKESK.

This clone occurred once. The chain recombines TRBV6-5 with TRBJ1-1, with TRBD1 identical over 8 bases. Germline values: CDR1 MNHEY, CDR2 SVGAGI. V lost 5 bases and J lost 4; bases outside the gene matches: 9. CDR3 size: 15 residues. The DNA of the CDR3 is TGTGCCAGCAGTCCTCAGGGGGCCGGCGGCACTGAAGCTTTCTTT. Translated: CASSPQGAGGTEAFF.

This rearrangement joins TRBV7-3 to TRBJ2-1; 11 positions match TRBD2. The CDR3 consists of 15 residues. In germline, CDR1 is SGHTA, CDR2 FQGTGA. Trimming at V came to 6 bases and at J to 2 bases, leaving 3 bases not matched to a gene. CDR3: CASSTTSGTYNEQFF. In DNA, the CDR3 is TGTGCCAGCAGTACGACTAGCGGGACCTACAATGAGCAGTTCTTC.